The clone carrying this T cell receptor beta chain was observed many times. The antigen is not known. This specimen comes from a study of response to subunit inactivated influenza vaccine. General observations from the study: Researchers suggested that each seasonal influenza vaccination recruits few new T cells.

In TCRdb, the RT-PCR reads were re-called with MiXCR into one record per CDR3 protein. The profile shows roughly 460,000 distinct CDR3 sequences, roughly 9.7% of them singletons. This sequence originates from a man aged 50 to 60 who received an inactivated influenza vaccine. Sample: PBMCs from blood, taken around seven weeks after vaccination.

The CDR3 DNA reads TGCAGTGCTAGAACTATACAACTGAACACTGAAGCTTTCTTT. Amino acids: CSARTIQLNTEAFF. This chain connects TRBV20-1 to TRBJ1-1, with unresolved D. The length of the CDR3 is 14 residues. Trimming shortened V by 2 bases and J by 0 bases, and 10 bases separated the two germline ends. Germline assignment: CDR1 DFQATT and CDR2 SNEGSKA (reference sequence).